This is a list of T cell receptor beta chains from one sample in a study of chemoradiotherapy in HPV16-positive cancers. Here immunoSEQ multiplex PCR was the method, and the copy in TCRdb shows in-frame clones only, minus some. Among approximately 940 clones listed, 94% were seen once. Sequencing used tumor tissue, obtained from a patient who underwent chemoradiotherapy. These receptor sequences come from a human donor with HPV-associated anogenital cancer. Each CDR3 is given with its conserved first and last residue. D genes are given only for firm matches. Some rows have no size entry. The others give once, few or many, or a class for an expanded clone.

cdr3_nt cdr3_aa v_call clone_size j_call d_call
TGCGCCAGCAGCCGCACAGGGGATCTCCAACGGGGGGAGCTGTTTTTT CASSRTGDLQRGELFF TRBV5-1 - TRBJ2-2 TRBD1
TGTGCCAGCTCACCTAACCCTGGGGCCAACGTCCTGACTTTC CASSPNPGANVLTF TRBV18 - TRBJ2-6 -
TGTGCCAGCTCACCACAGGGGGCGCTCGAGACCCAGTACTTC CASSPQGALETQYF TRBV18 - TRBJ2-5 TRBD1
TGTGCAGGTCGAGGGACCACTGAAGCTTTCTTT CAGRGTTEAFF TRBV30 - TRBJ1-1 -
TGTGCCAGCAGTGAAGCAGGCGGGGGATTTGATGAGCAGTTCTTC CASSEAGGGFDEQFF TRBV6-1 - TRBJ2-1 TRBD2
TGTGCCAGCTCGGACCCGGGACAGCCCTATGGCTACACCTTC CASSDPGQPYGYTF TRBV5-4 - TRBJ1-2 TRBD1
TGCGCCAGCAGCTTGGGGACAGGGGGCCTCCCATTCAATGAAAAACTGTTTTTT CASSLGTGGLPFNEKLFF TRBV5-1 - TRBJ1-4 TRBD1
TGTGCCAGTAGACCACCGGGACAGATATACACCGGGGAGCTGTTTTTT CASRPPGQIYTGELFF TRBV19 - TRBJ2-2 TRBD1
TGTGCCAGCAGCTTAAGGGACAGGGCGTTAAAGCAGTTCTTC CASSLRDRALKQFF TRBV7-9 - TRBJ2-1 TRBD1
TGCAGTGCTAGTGGGGCCCACGAGCAGTACTTC CSASGAHEQYF TRBV20-1 - TRBJ2-7 -
TGTGCCAGCAGTGAATTGCCCGGGACAGGGTTTGATGAGCAGTTCTTC CASSELPGTGFDEQFF TRBV6-4 - TRBJ2-1 TRBD1
TGTGCCAGCAGCTTAAGGGGGGGCCTTGGGGCCAACGTCCTGACTTTC CASSLRGGLGANVLTF TRBV7-3 once TRBJ2-6 -